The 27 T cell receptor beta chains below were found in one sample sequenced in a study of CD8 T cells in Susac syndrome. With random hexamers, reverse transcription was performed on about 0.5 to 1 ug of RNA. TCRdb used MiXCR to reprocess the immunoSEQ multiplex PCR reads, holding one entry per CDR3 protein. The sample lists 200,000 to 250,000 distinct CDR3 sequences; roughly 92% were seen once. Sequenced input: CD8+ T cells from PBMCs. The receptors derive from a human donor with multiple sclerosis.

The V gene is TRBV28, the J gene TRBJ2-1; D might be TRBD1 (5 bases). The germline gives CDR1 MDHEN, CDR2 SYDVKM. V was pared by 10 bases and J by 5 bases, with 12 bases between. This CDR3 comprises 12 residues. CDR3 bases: TGTGCCACTAAGGGGCAAAACAATGAGCAGTTCTTC. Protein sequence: CATKGQNNEQFF.

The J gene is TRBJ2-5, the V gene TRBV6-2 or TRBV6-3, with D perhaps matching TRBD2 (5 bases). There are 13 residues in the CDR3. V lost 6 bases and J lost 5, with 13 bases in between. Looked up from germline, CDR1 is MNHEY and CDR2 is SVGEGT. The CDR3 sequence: CASSLPWEETQYF. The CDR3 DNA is TGTGCCAGCAGCCTCCCATGGGAGGAGACCCAGTACTTC.

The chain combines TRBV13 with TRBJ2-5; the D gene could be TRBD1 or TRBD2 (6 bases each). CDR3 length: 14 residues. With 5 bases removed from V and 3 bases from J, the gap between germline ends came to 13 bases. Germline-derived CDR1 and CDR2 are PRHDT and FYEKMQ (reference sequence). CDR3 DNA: TGTGCCAGCAGCGCGAGGGGGGCGGAAGAGACCCAGTACTTC. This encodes CASSARGAEETQYF.

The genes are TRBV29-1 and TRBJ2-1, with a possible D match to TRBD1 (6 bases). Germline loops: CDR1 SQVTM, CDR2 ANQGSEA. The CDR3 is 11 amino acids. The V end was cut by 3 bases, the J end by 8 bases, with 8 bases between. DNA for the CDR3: TGCAGCGTTGAGTGGACAGATGAGCAGTTCTTC. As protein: CSVEWTDEQFF.

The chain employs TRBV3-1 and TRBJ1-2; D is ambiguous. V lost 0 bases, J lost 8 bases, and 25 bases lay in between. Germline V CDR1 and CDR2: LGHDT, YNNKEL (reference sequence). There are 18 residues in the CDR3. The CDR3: CASSQDFSLFRGAYGYTF. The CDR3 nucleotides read TGTGCCAGCAGCCAAGATTTTAGTCTGTTTCGTGGAGCTTACGGCTACACCTTC.

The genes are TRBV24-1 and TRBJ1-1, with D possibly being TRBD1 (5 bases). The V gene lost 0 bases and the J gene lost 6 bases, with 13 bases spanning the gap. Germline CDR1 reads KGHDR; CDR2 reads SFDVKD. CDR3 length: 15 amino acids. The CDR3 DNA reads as TGTGCCACCAGTGATTTGAATCTCGGGGGACCTGAAGCTTTCTTT. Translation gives CATSDLNLGGPEAFF.

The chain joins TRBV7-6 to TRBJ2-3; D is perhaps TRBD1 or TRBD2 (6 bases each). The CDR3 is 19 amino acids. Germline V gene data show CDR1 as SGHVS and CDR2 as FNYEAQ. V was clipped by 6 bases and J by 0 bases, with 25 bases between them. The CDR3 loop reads CASSWPEGGPPPSTDTQYF. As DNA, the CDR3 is TGTGCCAGCAGTTGGCCGGAGGGGGGTCCTCCACCTAGCACAGATACGCAGTATTTT.

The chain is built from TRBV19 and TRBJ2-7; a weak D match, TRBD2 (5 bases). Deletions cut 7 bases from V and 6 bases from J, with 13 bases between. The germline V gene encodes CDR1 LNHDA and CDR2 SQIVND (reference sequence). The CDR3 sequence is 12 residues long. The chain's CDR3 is CASNGLSAEQYF. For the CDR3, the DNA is TGTGCCAGTAACGGACTCTCCGCCGAGCAGTACTTC.

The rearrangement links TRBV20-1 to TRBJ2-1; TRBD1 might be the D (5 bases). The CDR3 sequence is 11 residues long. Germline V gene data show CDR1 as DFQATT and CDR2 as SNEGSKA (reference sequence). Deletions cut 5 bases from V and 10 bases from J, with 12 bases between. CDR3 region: CSASQGFEQFF. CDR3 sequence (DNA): TGCAGTGCTTCTCAGGGCTTCGAGCAGTTCTTC.

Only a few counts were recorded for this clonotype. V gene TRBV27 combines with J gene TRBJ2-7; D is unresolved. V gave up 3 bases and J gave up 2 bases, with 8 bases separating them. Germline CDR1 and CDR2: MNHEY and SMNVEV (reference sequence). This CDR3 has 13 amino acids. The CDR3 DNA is TGTGCCAGCAGTTTTGGGCAGACCTACGAGCAGTACTTC. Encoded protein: CASSFGQTYEQYF.

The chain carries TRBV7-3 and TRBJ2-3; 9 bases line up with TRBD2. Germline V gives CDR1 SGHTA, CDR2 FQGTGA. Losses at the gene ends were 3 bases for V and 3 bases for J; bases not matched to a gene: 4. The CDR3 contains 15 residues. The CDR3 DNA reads TGTGCCAGCAGCTTTAGCGGGAGTGGGACAGATACGCAGTATTTT. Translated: CASSFSGSGTDTQYF. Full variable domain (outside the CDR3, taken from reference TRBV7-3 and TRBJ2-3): GAGVSQTPSNKVTEKGKYVELRCDPISGHTALYWYRQSLGQGPEFLIYFQGTGAADDSGLPNDRFFAVRPEGSVSTLKIQRTERGDSAVYLCASSFSGSGTDTQYFGPGTRLTVL.

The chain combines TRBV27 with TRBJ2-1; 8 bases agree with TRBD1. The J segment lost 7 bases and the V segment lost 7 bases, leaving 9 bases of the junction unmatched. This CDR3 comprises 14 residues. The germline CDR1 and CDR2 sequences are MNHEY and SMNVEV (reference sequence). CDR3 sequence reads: CASNDRGSWNEQFF. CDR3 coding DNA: TGTGCCAGCAATGACAGGGGATCGTGGAATGAGCAGTTCTTC.

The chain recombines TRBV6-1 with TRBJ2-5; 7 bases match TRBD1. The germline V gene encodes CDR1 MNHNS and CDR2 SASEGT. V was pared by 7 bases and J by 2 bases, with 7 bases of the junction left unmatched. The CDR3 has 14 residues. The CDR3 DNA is TGTGCCAGCATACCACAGGGGTATCAAGAGACCCAGTACTTC. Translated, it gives CASIPQGYQETQYF.

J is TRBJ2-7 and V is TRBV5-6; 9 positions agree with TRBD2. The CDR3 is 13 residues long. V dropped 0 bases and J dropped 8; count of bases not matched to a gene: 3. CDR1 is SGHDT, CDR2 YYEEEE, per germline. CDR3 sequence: CASSLGTSAKQYF. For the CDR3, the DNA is TGTGCCAGCAGCTTGGGGACTAGCGCAAAGCAGTACTTC.

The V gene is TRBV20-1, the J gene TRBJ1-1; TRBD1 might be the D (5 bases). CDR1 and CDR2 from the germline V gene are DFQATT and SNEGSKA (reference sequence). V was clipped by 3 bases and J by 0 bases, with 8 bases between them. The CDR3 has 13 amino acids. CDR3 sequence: CSASGHLNTEAFF. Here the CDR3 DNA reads TGCAGTGCTAGTGGACATTTGAACACTGAAGCTTTCTTT.

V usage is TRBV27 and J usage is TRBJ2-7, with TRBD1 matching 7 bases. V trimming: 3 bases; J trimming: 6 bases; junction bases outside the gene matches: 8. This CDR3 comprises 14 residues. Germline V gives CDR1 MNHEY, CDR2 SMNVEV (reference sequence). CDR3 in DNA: TGTGCCAGCAGTTTCGGGCAGGGGGTGGGCGAGCAGTACTTC. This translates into CASSFGQGVGEQYF.

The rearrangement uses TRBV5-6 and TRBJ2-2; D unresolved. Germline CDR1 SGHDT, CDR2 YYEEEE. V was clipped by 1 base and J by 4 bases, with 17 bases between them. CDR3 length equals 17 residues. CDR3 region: CASSLPRVPLGTGELFF. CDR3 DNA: TGTGCCAGCAGCTTGCCCCGGGTCCCCTTGGGCACCGGGGAGCTGTTTTTT.

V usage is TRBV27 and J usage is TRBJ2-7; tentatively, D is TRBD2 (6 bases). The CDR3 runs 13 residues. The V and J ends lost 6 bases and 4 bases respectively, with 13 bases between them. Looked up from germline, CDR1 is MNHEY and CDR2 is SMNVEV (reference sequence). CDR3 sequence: CASSPAAGYEQYF. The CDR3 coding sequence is TGTGCCAGCAGCCCCGCTGCGGGGTACGAGCAGTACTTC.

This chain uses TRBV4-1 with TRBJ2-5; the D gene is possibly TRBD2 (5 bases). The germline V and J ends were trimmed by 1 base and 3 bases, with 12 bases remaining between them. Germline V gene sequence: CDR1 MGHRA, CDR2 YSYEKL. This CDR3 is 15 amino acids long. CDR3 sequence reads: CASSQVAFGEETQYF. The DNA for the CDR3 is TGCGCCAGCAGCCAAGTAGCGTTCGGGGAAGAGACCCAGTACTTC.

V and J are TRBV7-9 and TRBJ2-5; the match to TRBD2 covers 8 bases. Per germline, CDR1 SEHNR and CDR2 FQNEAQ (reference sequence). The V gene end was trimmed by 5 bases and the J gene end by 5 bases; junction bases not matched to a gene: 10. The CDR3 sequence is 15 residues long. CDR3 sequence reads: CASSRVAGGRETQYF. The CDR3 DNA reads TGTGCCAGCAGCCGTGTCGCGGGGGGACGGGAGACCCAGTACTTC.

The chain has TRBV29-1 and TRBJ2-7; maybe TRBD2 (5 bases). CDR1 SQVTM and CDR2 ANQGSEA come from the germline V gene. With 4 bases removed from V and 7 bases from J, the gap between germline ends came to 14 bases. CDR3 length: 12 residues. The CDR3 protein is CSVVTDGEEQYF. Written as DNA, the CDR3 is TGCAGCGTTGTGACTGACGGGGAAGAGCAGTACTTC.

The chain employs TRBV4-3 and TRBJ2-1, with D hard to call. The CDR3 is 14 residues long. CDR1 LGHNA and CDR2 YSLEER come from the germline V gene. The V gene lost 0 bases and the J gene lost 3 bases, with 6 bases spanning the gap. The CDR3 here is CASSQDRNYNEQFF. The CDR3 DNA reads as TGCGCCAGCAGCCAAGATAGGAACTACAATGAGCAGTTCTTC.

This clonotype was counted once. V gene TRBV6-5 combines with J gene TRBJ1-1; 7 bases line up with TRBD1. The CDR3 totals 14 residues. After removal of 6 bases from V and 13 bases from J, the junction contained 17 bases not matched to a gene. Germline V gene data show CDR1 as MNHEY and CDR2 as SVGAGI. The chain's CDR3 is CASRDDRAGYMVFF. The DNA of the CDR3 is TGTGCCAGCAGGGACGACAGGGCGGGGTATATGGTTTTCTTT.

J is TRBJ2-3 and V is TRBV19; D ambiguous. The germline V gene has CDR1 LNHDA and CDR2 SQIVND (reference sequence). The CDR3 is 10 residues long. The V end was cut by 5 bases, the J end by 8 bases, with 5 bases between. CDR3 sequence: CASSGPTQYF. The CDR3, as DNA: TGTGCCAGTAGTGGTCCTACGCAGTATTTT.

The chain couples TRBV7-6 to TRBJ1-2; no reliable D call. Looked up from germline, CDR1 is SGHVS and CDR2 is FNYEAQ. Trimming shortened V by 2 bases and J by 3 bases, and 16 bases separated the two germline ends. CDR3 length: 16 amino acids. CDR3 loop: CASSLNPSGRDYGYTF. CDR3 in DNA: TGTGCCAGCAGCTTAAACCCTAGTGGGCGCGACTATGGCTACACCTTC.

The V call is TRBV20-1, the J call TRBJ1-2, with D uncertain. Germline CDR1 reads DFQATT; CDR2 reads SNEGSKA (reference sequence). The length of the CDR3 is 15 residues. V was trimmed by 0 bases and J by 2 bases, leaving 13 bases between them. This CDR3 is CSARDPEGANYGYTF. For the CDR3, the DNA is TGCAGTGCTAGAGATCCTGAAGGTGCGAACTATGGCTACACCTTC.

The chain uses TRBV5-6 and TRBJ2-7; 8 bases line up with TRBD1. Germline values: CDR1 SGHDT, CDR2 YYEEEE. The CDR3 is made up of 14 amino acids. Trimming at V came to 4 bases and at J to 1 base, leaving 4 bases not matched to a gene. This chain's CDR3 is CASSPGQASYEQYF. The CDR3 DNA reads TGTGCCAGCAGCCCGGGACAGGCTTCCTACGAGCAGTACTTC.